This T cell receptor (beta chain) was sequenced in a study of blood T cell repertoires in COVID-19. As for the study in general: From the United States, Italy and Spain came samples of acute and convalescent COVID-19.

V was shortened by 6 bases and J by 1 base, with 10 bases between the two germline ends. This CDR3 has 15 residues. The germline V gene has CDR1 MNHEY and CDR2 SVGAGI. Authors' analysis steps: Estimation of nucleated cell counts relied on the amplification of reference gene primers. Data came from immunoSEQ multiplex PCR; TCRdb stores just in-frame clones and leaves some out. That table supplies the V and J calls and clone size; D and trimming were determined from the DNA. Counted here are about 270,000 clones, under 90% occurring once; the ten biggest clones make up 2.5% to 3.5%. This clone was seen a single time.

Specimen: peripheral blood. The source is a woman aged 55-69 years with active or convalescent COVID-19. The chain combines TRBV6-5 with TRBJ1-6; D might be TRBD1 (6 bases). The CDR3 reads CASSRGTSYNSPLHF. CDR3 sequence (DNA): TGTGCCAGCAGCCGTGGGACATCCTATAATTCACCCCTCCACTTT.